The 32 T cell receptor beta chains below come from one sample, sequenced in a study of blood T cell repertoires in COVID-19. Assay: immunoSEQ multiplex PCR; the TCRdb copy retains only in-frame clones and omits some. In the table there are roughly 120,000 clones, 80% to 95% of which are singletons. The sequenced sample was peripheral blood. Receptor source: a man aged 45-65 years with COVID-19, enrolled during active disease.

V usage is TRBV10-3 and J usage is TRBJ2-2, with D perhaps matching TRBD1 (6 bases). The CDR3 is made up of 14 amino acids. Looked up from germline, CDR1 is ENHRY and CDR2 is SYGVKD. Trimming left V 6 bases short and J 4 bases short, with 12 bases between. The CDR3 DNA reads TGTGCCATCAGGGCCCTAGGGGGCACCGGGGAGCTGTTTTTT. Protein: CAIRALGGTGELFF.

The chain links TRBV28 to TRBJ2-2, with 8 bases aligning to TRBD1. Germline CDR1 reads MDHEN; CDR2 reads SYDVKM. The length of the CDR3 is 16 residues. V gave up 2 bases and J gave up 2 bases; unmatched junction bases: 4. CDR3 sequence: CASSLLQGANTGELFF. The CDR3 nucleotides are TGTGCCAGCAGTTTACTCCAGGGGGCAAACACCGGGGAGCTGTTTTTT.

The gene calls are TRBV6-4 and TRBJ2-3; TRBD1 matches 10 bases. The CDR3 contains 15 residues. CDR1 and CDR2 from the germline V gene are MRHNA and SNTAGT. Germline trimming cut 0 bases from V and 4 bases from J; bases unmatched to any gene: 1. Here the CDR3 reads CASSDSTGGADTQYF. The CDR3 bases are TGTGCCAGCAGTGACTCGACAGGGGGCGCAGATACGCAGTATTTT.

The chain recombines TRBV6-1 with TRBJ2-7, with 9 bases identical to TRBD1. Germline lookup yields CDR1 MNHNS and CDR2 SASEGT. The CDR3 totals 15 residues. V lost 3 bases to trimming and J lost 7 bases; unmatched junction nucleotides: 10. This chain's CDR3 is CASSDRDRVKPEQYF. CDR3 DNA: TGTGCCAGCAGTGACCGGGACAGGGTTAAGCCGGAGCAGTACTTC.

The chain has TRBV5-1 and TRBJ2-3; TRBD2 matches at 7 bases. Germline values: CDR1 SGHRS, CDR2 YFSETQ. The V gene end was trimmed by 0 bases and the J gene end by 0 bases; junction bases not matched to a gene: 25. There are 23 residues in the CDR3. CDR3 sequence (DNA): TGCGCCAGCAGCTTGGTGGGGGTATTAGGCGGGAGCGCCCAGATCATTAGCACAGATACGCAGTATTTT. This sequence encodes CASSLVGVLGGSAQIISTDTQYF.

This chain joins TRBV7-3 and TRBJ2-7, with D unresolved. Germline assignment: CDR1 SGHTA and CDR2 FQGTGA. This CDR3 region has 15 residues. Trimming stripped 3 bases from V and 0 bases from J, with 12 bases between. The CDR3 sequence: CASSLSQVLSYEQYF. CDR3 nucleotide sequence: TGTGCCAGCAGCTTGTCCCAGGTTCTCTCCTACGAGCAGTACTTC.

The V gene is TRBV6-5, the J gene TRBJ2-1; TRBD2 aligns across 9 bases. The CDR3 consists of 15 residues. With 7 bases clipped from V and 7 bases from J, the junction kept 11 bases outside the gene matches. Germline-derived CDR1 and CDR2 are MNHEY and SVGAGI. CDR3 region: CASTKGLAGNNEQFF. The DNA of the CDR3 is TGTGCCAGCACCAAGGGGCTAGCGGGAAATAATGAGCAGTTCTTC.

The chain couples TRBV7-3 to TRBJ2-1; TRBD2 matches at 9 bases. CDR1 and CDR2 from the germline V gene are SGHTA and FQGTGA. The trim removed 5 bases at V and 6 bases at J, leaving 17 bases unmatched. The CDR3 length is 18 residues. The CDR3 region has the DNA TGTGCCAGCAGCCCTCGACTAGCGGAAAACATGTTGTCCAATGAGCAGTTCTTC. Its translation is CASSPRLAENMLSNEQFF.

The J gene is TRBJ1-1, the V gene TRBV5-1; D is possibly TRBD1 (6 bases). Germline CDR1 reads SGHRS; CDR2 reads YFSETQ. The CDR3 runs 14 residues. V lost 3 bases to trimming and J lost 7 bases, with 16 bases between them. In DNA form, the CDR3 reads TGCGCCAGCAGCTGGGGCGGGGGGCTGGATGAAGCTTTCTTT. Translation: CASSWGGGLDEAFF.

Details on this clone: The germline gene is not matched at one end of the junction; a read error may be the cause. For the CDR3, the DNA is TGCGCCAGCAGCCAAGATAGGACTAGCGGTCCTTTTTCCTTC. It yields the protein CASSQDRTSGPFSF. V gene TRBV4-1 combines with J gene TRBJ2-7, with TRBD2 identical over 10 bases. CDR3 length: 14 amino acids. Germline loops: CDR1 MGHRA, CDR2 YSYEKL.

The CDR3 region has the DNA TGTGCCAGCAGCCCCCCGGGACAGGGGGCAACAGATACGCAGTATTTT. It yields the protein CASSPPGQGATDTQYF. This sequence joins TRBV5-6 and TRBJ2-3; TRBD1 aligns across 12 bases. The CDR3 extends over 16 amino acids. Germline V gene sequence: CDR1 SGHDT, CDR2 YYEEEE. J was trimmed by 3 bases and V by 4 bases; bases with no gene match: 6.

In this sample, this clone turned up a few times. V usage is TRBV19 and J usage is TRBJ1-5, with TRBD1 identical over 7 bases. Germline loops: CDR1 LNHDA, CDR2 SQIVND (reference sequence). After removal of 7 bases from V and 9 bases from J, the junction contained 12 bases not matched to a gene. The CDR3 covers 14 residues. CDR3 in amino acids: CASKDRYYSGPQHF. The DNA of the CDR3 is TGTGCCAGTAAGGACAGGTATTATAGCGGGCCCCAGCATTTT.

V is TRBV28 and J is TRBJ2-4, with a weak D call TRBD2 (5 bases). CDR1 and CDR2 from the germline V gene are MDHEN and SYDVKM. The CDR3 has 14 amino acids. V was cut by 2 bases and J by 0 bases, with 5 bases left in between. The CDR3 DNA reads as TGTGCCAGCAGTTTACGGGGAGCCAAAAACATTCAGTACTTC. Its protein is CASSLRGAKNIQYF.

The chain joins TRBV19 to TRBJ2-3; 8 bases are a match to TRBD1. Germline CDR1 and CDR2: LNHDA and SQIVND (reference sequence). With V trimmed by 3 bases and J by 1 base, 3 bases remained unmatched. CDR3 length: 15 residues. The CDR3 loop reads CASSMTGAGTDTQYF. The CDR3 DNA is TGTGCCAGTAGTATGACAGGGGCGGGCACAGATACGCAGTATTTT.

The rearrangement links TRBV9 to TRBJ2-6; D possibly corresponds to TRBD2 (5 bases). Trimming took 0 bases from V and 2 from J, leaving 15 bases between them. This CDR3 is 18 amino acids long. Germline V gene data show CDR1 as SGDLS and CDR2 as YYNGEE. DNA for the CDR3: TGTGCCAGCAGCGTAGCTAGGGCTAGCTGGGCTGGGGCCAACGTCCTGACTTTC. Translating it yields CASSVARASWAGANVLTF.

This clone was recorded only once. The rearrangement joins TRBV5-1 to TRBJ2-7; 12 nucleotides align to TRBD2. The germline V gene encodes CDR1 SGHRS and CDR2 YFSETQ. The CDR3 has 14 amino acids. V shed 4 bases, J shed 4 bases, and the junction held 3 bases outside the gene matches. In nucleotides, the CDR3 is TGCGCCAGCAGCCAACTAGCGGGAGGTTACGAGCAGTACTTC. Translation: CASSQLAGGYEQYF. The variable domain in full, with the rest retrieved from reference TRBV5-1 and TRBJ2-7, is KAGVTQTPRYLIKTRGQQVTLSCSPISGHRSVSWYQQTPGQGLQFLFEYFSETQRNKGNFPGRFSGRQFSNSRSEMNVSTLELGDSALYLCASSQLAGGYEQYFGPGTRLTVT.

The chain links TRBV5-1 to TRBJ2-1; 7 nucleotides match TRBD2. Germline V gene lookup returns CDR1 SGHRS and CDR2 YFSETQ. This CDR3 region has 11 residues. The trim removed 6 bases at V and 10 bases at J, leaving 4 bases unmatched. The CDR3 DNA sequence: TGCGCCAGCAAGCGGGACGGCGAGCAGTTCTTC. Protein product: CASKRDGEQFF.

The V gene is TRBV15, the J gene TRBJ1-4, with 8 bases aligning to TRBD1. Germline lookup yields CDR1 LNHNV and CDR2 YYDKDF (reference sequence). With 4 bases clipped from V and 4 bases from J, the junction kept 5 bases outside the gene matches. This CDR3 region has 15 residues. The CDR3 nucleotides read TGTGCCACCAGCACTCGGGGACAGGTTAATGAAAAACTGTTTTTT. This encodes CATSTRGQVNEKLFF.

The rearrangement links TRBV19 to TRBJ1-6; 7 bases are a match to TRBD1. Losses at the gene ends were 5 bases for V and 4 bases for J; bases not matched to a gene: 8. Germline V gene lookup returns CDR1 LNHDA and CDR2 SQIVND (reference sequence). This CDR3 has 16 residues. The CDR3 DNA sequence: TGTGCCAGTAGTTCCGCGGGACAGAGTTATAATTCACCCCTCCACTTT. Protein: CASSSAGQSYNSPLHF. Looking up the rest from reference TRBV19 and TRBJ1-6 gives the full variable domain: DGGITQSPKYLFRKEGQNVTLSCEQNLNHDAMYWYRQDPGQGLRLIYYSQIVNDFQKGDIAEGYSVSREKKESFPLTVTSAQKNPTAFYLCASSSAGQSYNSPLHFGNGTRLTVT.

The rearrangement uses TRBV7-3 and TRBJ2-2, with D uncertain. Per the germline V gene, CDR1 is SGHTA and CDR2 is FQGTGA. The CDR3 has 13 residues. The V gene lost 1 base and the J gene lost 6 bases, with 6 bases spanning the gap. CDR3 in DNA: TGTGCCAGCAGCTTAATGCGTCCCGGGGAGCTGTTTTTT. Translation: CASSLMRPGELFF.

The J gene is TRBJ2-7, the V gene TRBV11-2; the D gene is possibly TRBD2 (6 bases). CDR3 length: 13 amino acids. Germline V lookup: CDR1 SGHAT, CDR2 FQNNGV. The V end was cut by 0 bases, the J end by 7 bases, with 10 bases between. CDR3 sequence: CASSLEGLGEQYF. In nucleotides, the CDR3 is TGTGCCAGCAGCTTAGAGGGACTGGGAGAGCAGTACTTC.

The CDR3 region is CASSYSTGDTEAFF. CDR3 nucleotide sequence: TGTGCCAGCAGTTACTCGACAGGGGACACTGAAGCTTTCTTT. The rearrangement uses TRBV6-5 and TRBJ1-1; 8 bases align to TRBD1. From germline, CDR1 is MNHEY and CDR2 SVGAGI. This CDR3 is 14 amino acids long. With 0 bases clipped from V and 3 bases from J, the junction kept 0 bases outside the gene matches.

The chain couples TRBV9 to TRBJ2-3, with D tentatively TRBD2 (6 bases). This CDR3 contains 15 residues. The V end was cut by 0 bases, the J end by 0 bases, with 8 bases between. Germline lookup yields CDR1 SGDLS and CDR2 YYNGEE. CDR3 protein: CASSVADYSTDTQYF. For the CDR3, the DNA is TGTGCCAGCAGCGTAGCGGACTACAGCACAGATACGCAGTATTTT.

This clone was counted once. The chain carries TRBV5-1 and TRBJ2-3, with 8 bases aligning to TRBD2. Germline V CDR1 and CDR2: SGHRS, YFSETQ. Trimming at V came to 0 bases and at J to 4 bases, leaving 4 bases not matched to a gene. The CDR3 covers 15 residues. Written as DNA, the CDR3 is TGCGCCAGCAGCTTGGCGGGAGGGCCGTCAGATACGCAGTATTTT. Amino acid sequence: CASSLAGGPSDTQYF.

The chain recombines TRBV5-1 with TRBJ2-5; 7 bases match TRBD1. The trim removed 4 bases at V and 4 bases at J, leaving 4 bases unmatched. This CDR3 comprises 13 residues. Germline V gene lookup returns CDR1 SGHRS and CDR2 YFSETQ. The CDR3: CASSRQGRETQYF. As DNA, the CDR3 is TGCGCCAGCAGCAGACAGGGCCGAGAGACCCAGTACTTC.

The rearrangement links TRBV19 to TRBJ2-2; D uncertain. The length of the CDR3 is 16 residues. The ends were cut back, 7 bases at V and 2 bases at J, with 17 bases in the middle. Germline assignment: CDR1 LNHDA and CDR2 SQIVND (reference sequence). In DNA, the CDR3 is TGTGCCAGTACAGCTAGACCAACCCCTAACACCGGGGAGCTGTTTTTT. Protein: CASTARPTPNTGELFF.

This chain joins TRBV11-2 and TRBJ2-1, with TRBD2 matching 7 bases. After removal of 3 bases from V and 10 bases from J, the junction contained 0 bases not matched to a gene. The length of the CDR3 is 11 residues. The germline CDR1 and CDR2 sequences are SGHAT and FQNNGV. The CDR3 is CASSLGGEQFF. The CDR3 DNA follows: TGTGCCAGCAGCTTGGGGGGGGAGCAGTTCTTC.

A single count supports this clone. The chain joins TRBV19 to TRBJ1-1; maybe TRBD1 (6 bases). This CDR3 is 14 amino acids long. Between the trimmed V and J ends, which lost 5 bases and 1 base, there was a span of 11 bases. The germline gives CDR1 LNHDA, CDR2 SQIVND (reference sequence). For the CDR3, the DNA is TGTGCCAGTAGTCTGGGACACTCGAACACTGAAGCTTTCTTT. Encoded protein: CASSLGHSNTEAFF.

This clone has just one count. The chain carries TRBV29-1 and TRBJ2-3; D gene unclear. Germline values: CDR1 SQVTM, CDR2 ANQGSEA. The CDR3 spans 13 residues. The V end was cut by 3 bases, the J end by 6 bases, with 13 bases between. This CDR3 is CSVDGRGRDTQYF. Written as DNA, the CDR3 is TGCAGCGTTGACGGCCGCGGCCGGGATACGCAGTATTTT.

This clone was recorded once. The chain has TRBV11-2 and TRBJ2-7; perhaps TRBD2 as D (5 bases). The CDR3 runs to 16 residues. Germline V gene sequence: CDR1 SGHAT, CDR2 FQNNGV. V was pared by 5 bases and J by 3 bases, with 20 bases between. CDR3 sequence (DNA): TGTGCCAGCAGCCCGAAAGCGGCAGGAGACAACTACGAGCAGTACTTC. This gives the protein CASSPKAAGDNYEQYF.

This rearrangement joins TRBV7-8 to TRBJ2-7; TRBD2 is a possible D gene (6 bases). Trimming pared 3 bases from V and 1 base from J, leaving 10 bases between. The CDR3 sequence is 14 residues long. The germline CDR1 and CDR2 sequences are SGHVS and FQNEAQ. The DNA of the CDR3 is TGTGCCAGCAGCTTGGAGGGACCATCCTACGAGCAGTACTTC. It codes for CASSLEGPSYEQYF.

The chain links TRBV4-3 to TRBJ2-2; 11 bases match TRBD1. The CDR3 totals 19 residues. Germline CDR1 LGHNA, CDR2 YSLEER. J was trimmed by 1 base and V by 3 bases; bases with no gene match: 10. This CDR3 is CASSHWTGGAGLNTGELFF. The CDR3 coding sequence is TGCGCCAGCAGCCACTGGACAGGGGGCGCGGGATTGAACACCGGGGAGCTGTTTTTT.